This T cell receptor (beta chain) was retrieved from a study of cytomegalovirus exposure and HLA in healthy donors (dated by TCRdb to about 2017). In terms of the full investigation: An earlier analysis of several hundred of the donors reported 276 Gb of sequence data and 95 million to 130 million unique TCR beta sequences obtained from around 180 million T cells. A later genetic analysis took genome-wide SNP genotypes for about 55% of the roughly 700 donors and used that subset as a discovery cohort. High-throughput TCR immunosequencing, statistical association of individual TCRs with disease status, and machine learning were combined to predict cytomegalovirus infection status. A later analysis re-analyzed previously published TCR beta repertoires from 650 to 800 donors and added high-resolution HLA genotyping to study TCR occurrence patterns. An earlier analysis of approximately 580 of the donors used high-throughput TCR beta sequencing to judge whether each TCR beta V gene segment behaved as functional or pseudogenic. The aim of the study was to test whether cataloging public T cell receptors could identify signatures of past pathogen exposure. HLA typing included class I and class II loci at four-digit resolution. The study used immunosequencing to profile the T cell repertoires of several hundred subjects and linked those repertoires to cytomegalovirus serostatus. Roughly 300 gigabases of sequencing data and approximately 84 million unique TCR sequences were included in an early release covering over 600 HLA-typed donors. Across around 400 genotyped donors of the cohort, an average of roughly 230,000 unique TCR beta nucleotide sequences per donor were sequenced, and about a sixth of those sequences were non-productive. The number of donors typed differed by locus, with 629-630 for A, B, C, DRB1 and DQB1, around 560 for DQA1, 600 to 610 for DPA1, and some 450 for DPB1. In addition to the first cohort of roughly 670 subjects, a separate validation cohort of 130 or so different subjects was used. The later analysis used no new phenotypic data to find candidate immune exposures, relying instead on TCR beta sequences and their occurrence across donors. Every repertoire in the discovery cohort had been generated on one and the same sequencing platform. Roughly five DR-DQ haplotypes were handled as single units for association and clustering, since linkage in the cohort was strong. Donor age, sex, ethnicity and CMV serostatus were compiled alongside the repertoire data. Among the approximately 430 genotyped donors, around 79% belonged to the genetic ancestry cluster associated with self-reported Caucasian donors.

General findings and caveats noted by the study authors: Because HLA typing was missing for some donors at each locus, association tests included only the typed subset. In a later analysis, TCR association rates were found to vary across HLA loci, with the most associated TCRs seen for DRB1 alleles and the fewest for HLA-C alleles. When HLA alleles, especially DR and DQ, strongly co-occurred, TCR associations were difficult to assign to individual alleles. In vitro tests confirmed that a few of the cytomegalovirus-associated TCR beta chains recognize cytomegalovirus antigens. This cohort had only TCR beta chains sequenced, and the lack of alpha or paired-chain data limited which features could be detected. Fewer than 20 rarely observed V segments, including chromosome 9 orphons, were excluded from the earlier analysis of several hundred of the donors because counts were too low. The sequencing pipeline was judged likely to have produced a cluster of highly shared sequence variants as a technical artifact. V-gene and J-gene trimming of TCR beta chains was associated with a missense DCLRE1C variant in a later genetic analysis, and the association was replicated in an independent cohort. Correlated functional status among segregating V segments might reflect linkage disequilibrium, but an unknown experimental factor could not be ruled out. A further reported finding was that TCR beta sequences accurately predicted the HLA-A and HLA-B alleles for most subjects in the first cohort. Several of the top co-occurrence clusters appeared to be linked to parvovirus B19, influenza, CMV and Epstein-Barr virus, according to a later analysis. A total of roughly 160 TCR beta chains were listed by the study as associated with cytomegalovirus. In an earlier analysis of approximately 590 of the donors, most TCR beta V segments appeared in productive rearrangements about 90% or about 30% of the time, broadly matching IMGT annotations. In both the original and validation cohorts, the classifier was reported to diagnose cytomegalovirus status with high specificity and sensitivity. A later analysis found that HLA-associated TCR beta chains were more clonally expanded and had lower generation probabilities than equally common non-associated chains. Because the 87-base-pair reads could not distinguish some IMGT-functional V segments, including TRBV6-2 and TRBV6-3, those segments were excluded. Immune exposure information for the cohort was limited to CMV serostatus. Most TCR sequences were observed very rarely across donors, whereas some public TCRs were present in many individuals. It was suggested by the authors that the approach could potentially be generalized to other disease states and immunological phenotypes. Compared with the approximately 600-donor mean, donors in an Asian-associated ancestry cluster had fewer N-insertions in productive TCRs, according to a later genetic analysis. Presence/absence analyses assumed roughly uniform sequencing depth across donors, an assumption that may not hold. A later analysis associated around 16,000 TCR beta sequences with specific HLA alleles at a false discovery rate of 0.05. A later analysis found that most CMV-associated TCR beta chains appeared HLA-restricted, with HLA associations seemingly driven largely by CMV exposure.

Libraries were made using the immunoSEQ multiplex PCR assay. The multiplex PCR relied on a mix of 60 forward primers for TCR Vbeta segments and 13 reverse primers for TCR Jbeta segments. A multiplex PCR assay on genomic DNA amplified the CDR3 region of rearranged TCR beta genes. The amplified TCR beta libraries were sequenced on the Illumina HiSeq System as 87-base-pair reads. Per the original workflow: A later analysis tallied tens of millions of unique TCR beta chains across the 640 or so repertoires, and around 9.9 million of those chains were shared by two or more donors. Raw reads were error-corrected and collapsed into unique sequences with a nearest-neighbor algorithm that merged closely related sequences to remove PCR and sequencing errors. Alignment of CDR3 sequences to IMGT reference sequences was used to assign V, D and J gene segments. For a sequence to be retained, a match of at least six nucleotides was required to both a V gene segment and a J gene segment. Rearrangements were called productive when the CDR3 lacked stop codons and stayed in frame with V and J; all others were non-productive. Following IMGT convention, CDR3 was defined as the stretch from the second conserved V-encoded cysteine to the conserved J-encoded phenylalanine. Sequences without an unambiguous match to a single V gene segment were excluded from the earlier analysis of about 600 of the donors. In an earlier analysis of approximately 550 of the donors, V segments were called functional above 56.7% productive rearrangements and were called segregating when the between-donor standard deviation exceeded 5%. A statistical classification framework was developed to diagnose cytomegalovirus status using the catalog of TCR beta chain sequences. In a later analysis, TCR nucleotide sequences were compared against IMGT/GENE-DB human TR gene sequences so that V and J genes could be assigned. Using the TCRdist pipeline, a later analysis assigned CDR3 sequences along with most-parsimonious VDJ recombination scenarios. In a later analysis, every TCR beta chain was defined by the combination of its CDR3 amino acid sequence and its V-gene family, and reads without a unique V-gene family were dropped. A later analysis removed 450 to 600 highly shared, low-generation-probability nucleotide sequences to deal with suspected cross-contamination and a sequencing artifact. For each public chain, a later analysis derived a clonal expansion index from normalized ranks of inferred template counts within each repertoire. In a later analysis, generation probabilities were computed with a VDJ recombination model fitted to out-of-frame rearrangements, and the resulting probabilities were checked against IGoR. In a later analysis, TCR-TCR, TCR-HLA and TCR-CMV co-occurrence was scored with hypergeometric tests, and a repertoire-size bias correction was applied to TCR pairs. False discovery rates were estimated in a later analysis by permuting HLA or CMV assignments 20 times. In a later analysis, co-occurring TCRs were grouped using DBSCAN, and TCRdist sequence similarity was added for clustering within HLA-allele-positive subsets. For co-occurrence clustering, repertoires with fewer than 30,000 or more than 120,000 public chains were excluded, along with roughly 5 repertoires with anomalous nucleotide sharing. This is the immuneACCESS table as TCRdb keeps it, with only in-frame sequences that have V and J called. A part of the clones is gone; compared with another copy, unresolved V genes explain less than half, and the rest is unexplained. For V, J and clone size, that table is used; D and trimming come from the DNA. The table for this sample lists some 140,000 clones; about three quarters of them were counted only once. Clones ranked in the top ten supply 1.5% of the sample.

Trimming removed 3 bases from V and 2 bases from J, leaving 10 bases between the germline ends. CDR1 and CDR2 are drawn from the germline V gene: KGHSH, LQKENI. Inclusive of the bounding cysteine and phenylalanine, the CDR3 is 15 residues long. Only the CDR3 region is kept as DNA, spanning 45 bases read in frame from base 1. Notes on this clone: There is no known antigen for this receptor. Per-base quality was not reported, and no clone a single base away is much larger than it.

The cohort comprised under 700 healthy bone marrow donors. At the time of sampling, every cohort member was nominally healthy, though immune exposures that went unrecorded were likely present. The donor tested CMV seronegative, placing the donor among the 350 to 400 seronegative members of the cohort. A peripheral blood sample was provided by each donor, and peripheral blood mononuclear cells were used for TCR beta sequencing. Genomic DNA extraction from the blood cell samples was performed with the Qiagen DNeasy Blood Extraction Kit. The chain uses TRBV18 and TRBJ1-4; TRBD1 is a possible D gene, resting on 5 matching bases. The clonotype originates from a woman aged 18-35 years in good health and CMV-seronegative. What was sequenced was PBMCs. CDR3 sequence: CASSPRGGTNEKLFF. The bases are TGTGCCAGCTCACCGCGTGGGGGGACTAATGAAAAACTGTTTTTT.